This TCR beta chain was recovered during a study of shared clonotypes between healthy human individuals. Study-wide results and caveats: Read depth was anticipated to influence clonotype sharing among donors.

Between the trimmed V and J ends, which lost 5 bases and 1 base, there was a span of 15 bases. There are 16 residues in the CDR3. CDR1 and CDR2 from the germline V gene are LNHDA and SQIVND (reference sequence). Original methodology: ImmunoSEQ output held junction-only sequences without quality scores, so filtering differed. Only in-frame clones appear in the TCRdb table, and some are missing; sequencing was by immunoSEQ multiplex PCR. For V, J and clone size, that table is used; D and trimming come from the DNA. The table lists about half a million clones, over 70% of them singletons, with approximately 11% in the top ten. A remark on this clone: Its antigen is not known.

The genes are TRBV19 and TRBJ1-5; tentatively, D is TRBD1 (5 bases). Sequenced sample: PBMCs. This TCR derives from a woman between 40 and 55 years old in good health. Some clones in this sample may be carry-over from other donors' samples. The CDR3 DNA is TGTGCCAGTAGTGGGGCCTCGGGGCCCAGCAATCAGCCCCAGCATTTT. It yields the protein CASSGASGPSNQPQHF.